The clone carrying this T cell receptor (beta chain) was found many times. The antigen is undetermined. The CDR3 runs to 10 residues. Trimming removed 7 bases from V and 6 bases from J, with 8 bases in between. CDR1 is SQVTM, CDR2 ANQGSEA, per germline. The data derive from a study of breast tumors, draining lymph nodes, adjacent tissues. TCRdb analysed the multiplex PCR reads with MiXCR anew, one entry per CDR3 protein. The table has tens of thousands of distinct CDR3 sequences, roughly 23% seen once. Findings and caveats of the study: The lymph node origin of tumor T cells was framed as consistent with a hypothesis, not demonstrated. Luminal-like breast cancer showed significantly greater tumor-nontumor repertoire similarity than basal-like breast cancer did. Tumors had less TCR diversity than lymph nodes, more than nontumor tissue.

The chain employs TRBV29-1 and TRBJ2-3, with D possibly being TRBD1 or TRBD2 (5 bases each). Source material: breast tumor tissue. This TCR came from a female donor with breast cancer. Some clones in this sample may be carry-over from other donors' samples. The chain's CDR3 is CSAGPDTQYF. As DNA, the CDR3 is TGCAGCGCGGGGCCGGATACGCAGTATTTT.